The 30 T cell receptor beta chains below come from one sample, sequenced in a study of shared clonotypes between healthy human individuals. The table came from immunoSEQ multiplex PCR; TCRdb's copy has only in-frame clones and leaves some out. The sample records around 500,000 clones, roughly 80% being singletons. Material: PBMCs. The receptors shown here come from a middle-aged woman in good health. Some clones in this sample may be carry-over from other donors' samples.

About this clone: Only one base separates this from a far larger clonotype, so it likely reflects a read error. The chain joins TRBV11-3 to TRBJ2-5; 11 nucleotides align to TRBD2. In germline, CDR1 is SGHNT, CDR2 YENEEA. V gave up 4 bases and J gave up 8 bases; unmatched junction bases: 12. The CDR3 totals 16 residues. CDR3: CASSSGTSGQSDTQYF. CDR3 DNA sequence: TGTGCCAGCAGCTCCGGGACTAGCGGCCAGTCGGATACCCAGTACTTC.

The chain joins TRBV4-2 to TRBJ2-1; D call uncertain. CDR3 size: 17 residues. The V end lost 0 bases, the J end lost 3 bases, and 15 bases lay between the germline ends. Germline CDR1 reads LGHNA; CDR2 reads YNFKEQ. CDR3 nucleotide sequence: TGTGCCAGCAGCCAAGATCTTAGCTACTCGAACTACAATGAGCAGTTCTTC. Encoded protein: CASSQDLSYSNYNEQFF.

The chain links TRBV28 to TRBJ2-3; the D gene is possibly TRBD2 (5 bases). Trimming shortened V by 2 bases and J by 2 bases, and 14 bases separated the two germline ends. Germline loops: CDR1 MDHEN, CDR2 SYDVKM. There are 16 residues in the CDR3. CDR3 region: CASSLIPGGFTDTQYF. The CDR3, as DNA: TGTGCCAGCAGTTTAATACCCGGCGGGTTCACAGATACGCAGTATTTT.

This sequence joins TRBV2 and TRBJ1-1, with 11 nucleotides matching TRBD1. The ends lost 6 bases at V and 4 bases at J; junction bases unmatched: 10. This CDR3 is built from 16 residues. From germline, CDR1 is SNHLY and CDR2 FYNNEI. CDR3: CASSDEGQGDRTEAFF. For the CDR3, the DNA is TGTGCCAGCAGCGACGAGGGACAGGGGGACCGCACTGAAGCTTTCTTT.

V gene TRBV6-4 combines with J gene TRBJ2-7; TRBD1 aligns across 8 bases. V gave up 3 bases and J gave up 2 bases; unmatched junction bases: 6. The CDR3 runs 15 residues. Germline V CDR1 and CDR2: MRHNA, SNTAGT. The CDR3 DNA is TGTGCCAGCAGTGAACAGACAGGGGAGGCCTACGAGCAGTACTTC. The encoded protein is CASSEQTGEAYEQYF.

This clone was found once. The identical CDR3 is also encoded by other nucleotide sequences in the sample. The V gene is TRBV7-2, the J gene TRBJ2-7, with TRBD2 matching over 7 bases. Germline values: CDR1 SGHTA, CDR2 FQGNSA. The junction had 0 bases not matched to a gene; V was cut back by 0 bases and J by 7 bases. CDR3 length: 12 amino acids. In DNA form, the CDR3 reads TGTGCCAGCAGCTTAGCGCGGGGGGAGCAGTACTTC. Protein sequence: CASSLARGEQYF.

This chain connects TRBV11-2 to TRBJ2-7; D gene uncertain. The CDR3 is 12 amino acids. V shed 6 bases and J shed 7 bases, with 13 bases lying between them. Germline V gene lookup returns CDR1 SGHAT and CDR2 FQNNGV. CDR3 residues: CASRIEDQEQYF. The CDR3 nucleotides are TGTGCCAGCAGGATAGAGGATCAAGAGCAGTACTTC.

The rearrangement uses TRBV5-1 and TRBJ2-3; TRBD2 agrees at 10 bases. J gave up 9 bases and V 0 bases, and 7 bases lay outside the gene matches. Per germline, CDR1 SGHRS and CDR2 YFSETQ. The CDR3 runs 15 residues. The CDR3 DNA reads as TGCGCCAGCAGCTTGGAAGGACTAGCGGACAACACGCAGTATTTT. Its translation: CASSLEGLADNTQYF.

With respect to this clone: A much larger clone differs from this one at a single base, so this may be a read error. This chain links TRBV5-4 with TRBJ2-1; 11 nucleotides align to TRBD2. V dropped 2 bases and J dropped 6; count of bases not matched to a gene: 1. The CDR3 length is 14 residues. The germline CDR1 and CDR2 sequences are SGHNT and YYREEE (reference sequence). The CDR3 DNA sequence: TGTGCCAGCAGCTTTACTAGCGGGAGCAATGAGCAGTTCTTC. Translation: CASSFTSGSNEQFF.

The chain joins TRBV27 to TRBJ1-2, with unresolved D. The germline CDR1 and CDR2 sequences are MNHEY and SMNVEV (reference sequence). CDR3 length: 16 residues. The ends were cut back, 5 bases at V and 4 bases at J, with 20 bases in the middle. CDR3 sequence reads: CASSPMGVTRGYGYTF. In DNA form, the CDR3 reads TGTGCCAGCAGTCCCATGGGAGTCACGCGAGGCTATGGCTACACCTTC.

As for this clone: Within the sample, other DNA sequences also encode this same CDR3. V gene TRBV7-8 combines with J gene TRBJ1-1; 7 bases fit TRBD1. CDR1 is SGHVS, CDR2 FQNEAQ, per germline. The CDR3 loop spans 16 amino acids. Trimming at V came to 5 bases and at J to 0 bases, leaving 9 bases not matched to a gene. CDR3 in amino acids: CASSRETGPVNTEAFF. The CDR3, as DNA: TGTGCCAGCAGCCGTGAGACAGGGCCAGTGAACACTGAAGCTTTCTTT.

The CDR3 nucleotides read TGTGCCAGTAGTATAGTGACGGGAGTCTACGAGCAGTACTTC. This codes for CASSIVTGVYEQYF. The chain links TRBV19 to TRBJ2-7; perhaps TRBD2 as D (6 bases). CDR1 is LNHDA, CDR2 SQIVND, per germline (reference sequence). Trimming took 1 base from V and 3 from J, leaving 10 bases between them. The CDR3 totals 14 residues. Full variable domain (missing parts from reference TRBV19 and TRBJ2-7): DGGITQSPKYLFRKEGQNVTLSCEQNLNHDAMYWYRQDPGQGLRLIYYSQIVNDFQKGDIAEGYSVSREKKESFPLTVTSAQKNPTAFYLCASSIVTGVYEQYFGPGTRLTVT.

This clone was picked up many times. The chain couples TRBV21-1 to TRBJ2-7; no check of the table's D call, TRBD2, against the DNA was made. TRBV21-1 counts as a pseudogene. The CDR3 covers 12 residues. The CDR3 region has the DNA TGTGCCAGCAGAGCAATTACCTACGAGCAGTACTTC. Encoded protein: CASRAITYEQYF.

The chain uses TRBV27 and TRBJ1-4; 8 bases align to TRBD1. The V gene's germline CDR1 is MNHEY and CDR2 SMNVEV (reference sequence). After removal of 5 bases from V and 7 bases from J, the junction contained 9 bases not matched to a gene. There are 15 residues in the CDR3. CDR3 in amino acids: CASSGRQGFGEKLFF. The CDR3 DNA reads as TGTGCCAGCAGTGGCAGACAGGGGTTCGGTGAAAAACTGTTTTTT. Using reference TRBV27 and TRBJ1-4 for the parts outside the CDR3, the full variable domain is EAQVTQNPRYLITVTGKKLTVTCSQNMNHEYMSWYRQDPGLGLRQIYYSMNVEVTDKGDVPEGYKVSRKEKRNFPLILESPSPNQTSLYFCASSGRQGFGEKLFFGSGTQLSVL.

The chain links TRBV5-4 to TRBJ2-3; D call uncertain. This CDR3 is 14 amino acids long. V gave up 4 bases and J gave up 0 bases, with 9 bases separating them. CDR1 is SGHNT, CDR2 YYREEE, per germline (reference sequence). The CDR3 protein is CASSRPISTDTQYF. For the CDR3, the DNA is TGTGCCAGCAGCCGTCCAATTAGCACAGATACGCAGTATTTT.

The J gene is TRBJ2-1, the V gene TRBV10-2; D perhaps matches TRBD1 (5 bases). Trimming removed 6 bases at V and 7 bases at J, with 19 bases between. Germline CDR1 WSHSY, CDR2 SAAADI. The length of the CDR3 is 15 residues. The CDR3 loop is CASRAPRGPLNEQFF. The CDR3, as DNA: TGCGCCAGCAGGGCTCCTAGGGGTCCTTTAAATGAGCAGTTCTTC.

This clone was detected a few times. A single base is all that separates this from a far larger clone, so a read error is likely. The same CDR3 is also encoded by other DNA sequences in this sample. This chain connects TRBV5-4 to TRBJ2-7; perhaps TRBD1 as D (5 bases). CDR3 length: 14 amino acids. V gave up 0 bases and J gave up 6 bases, with 13 bases separating them. Per germline, CDR1 SGHNT and CDR2 YYREEE (reference sequence). CDR3 DNA: TGTGCCAGCAGCTTGGGGGCAGGGCTGGGCGAGCAGTACTTC. This gives the protein CASSLGAGLGEQYF.

The rearrangement links TRBV6-5 to TRBJ2-2; D gene uncertain. Looked up from germline, CDR1 is MNHEY and CDR2 is SVGAGI. Trimming shortened V by 0 bases and J by 3 bases, and 5 bases separated the two germline ends. The CDR3 spans 14 residues. The DNA for the CDR3 is TGTGCCAGCAGTTACTCTCCCCACACCGGGGAGCTGTTTTTT. The encoded protein is CASSYSPHTGELFF.

The gene calls are TRBV28 and TRBJ1-5, with D possibly TRBD1 on 6 matching bases. Germline V gene sequence: CDR1 MDHEN, CDR2 SYDVKM. This CDR3 region has 17 residues. The ends were cut back, 2 bases at V and 0 bases at J, with 14 bases in the middle. CDR3 residues: CASSLPGTPYSNQPQHF. CDR3 in DNA: TGTGCCAGCAGTTTACCCGGGACACCTTATAGCAATCAGCCCCAGCATTTT.

This clone was detected a few times. Within the sample, other DNA sequences also encode this same CDR3. This rearrangement joins TRBV5-6 to TRBJ1-1, with TRBD1 as a possible D gene (5 bases). The V and J ends lost 6 bases and 0 bases respectively, with 15 bases between them. CDR1 SGHDT and CDR2 YYEEEE come from the germline V gene. The CDR3 sequence is 15 residues long. For the CDR3, the DNA is TGTGCCAGCATCCCCCCCGTGGGGGTGAACACTGAAGCTTTCTTT. This translates into CASIPPVGVNTEAFF.

The chain joins TRBV4-2 to TRBJ2-3, with 11 bases that match TRBD2. Germline assignment: CDR1 LGHNA and CDR2 YNFKEQ. The CDR3 covers 16 residues. J gave up 3 bases and V 4 bases, and 6 bases lay outside the gene matches. The CDR3 nucleotides read TGTGCCAGCAGCCCTTTAGCGGGAGGGCCAACAGATACGCAGTATTTT. As protein: CASSPLAGGPTDTQYF.

The V and J genes are TRBV29-1 and TRBJ2-1; 11 positions match TRBD2. V lost 2 bases to trimming and J lost 6 bases; unmatched junction nucleotides: 3. The CDR3 runs to 14 residues. Germline CDR1 SQVTM, CDR2 ANQGSEA. The CDR3 spells CSVESSGGGNEQFF. CDR3 coding DNA: TGCAGCGTTGAAAGTAGCGGGGGGGGCAATGAGCAGTTCTTC.

The J gene is TRBJ1-4, the V gene TRBV28; unclear D gene. Germline V CDR1 and CDR2: MDHEN, SYDVKM. V shed 4 bases and J shed 8 bases, with 5 bases lying between them. This CDR3 contains 11 residues. CDR3: CASSYKEKLFF. The CDR3 DNA is TGTGCCAGCAGTTACAAGGAAAAACTGTTTTTT.

The chain recombines TRBV5-1 with TRBJ2-7; 7 bases are shared with TRBD2. The CDR3 sequence is 15 residues long. Unmatched junction bases numbered 7, after V lost 4 bases and J lost 0 bases. Per germline, CDR1 SGHRS and CDR2 YFSETQ. CDR3 coding DNA: TGCGCCAGCAGCCGTGAAGCGGGGCGCTCCTACGAGCAGTACTTC. Protein sequence: CASSREAGRSYEQYF.

About this clone: The DNA is omitted, as the CDR3 cannot be located on it reliably, and the CDR3 follows TCRdb's listing. V and J are TRBV28 and TRBJ2-7; TRBD1, the D gene given by the table, was not confirmed from the DNA. Germline CDR1 MDHEN, CDR2 SYDVKM. The length of the CDR3 is 14 amino acids, counting both ends. The CDR3 region is CASSFGTGACEQYF.

The chain uses TRBV6-1 and TRBJ2-5; D perhaps matches TRBD2 (5 bases). The V gene's germline CDR1 is MNHNS and CDR2 SASEGT. The CDR3 has 14 residues. The V end was cut by 5 bases, the J end by 4 bases, with 14 bases between. For the CDR3, the DNA is TGTGCCAGCAGTTTTGGGCTAGGAGGAGAGACCCAGTACTTC. Its protein is CASSFGLGGETQYF.

About this clone: Given a far larger clone just one base away, this is likely a sequencing read error. Other nucleotide sequences from this sample produce the same CDR3. This sequence joins TRBV30 and TRBJ2-5; D is possibly TRBD2 (5 bases). TRBJ2-7 matches the DNA end more closely, so the J call is doubtful. CDR3 length: 14 amino acids. Germline lookup yields CDR1 GTSNPN and CDR2 SVGIG (reference sequence). The CDR3 DNA follows: TGTGCCTGGAGGGAGAGGGAGTGGCGATACGAGCAGTACTTC. It codes for CAWREREWRYEQYF.

This clone was found once. The J gene is TRBJ1-4, the V gene TRBV7-9, with D maybe TRBD1 (6 bases). V was shortened by 6 bases and J by 8 bases, with 16 bases between the two germline ends. CDR1 is SEHNR, CDR2 FQNEAQ, per germline (reference sequence). The CDR3 totals 14 residues. CDR3 loop: CASSLQGRGEKLFF. The CDR3 bases are TGTGCCAGCAGTCTGCAGGGGCGGGGGGAAAAACTGTTTTTT.

The rearrangement uses TRBV6-1 and TRBJ2-7; D is perhaps TRBD1 (5 bases). The germline gives CDR1 MNHNS, CDR2 SASEGT. The V gene lost 5 bases and the J gene lost 6 bases, with 17 bases spanning the gap. The length of the CDR3 is 14 residues. This CDR3 reads CASSKELTVFEQYF. The CDR3 bases are TGTGCCAGCAGTAAAGAATTGACAGTTTTCGAGCAGTACTTC.

The rearrangement links TRBV7-7 to TRBJ2-2; tentatively, D is TRBD2 (6 bases). Trimming left V 1 base short and J 4 bases short, with 10 bases between. Germline values: CDR1 SSHAT, CDR2 FNYEAQ (reference sequence). The CDR3 runs to 15 residues. CDR3: CASSLGGIGTGELFF. The CDR3, as DNA: TGTGCCAGCAGCTTAGGCGGGATCGGCACCGGGGAGCTGTTTTTT.